The 21 T cell receptor beta chains below were found in one sample sequenced in a study of CD8+ T cells in alopecia areata. This sample's treatment: oral pan-JAK inhibitor, 5-10 mg twice daily. Sequencing used cDNA as its template, made by extracting RNA and reverse transcribing it. Assay used: immunoSEQ multiplex PCR; TCRdb lists only in-frame clones, some missing. This sample has 150,000 to 250,000 clones, with 50% to 60% found just once. Sequenced here: CD4+ T cells sorted from blood, sampled at week 4, from a patient treated with tofacitinib. All receptors derive from a human donor with alopecia areata.

The chain links TRBV2 to TRBJ1-2; the D gene is possibly TRBD1 (6 bases). The CDR3 covers 13 residues. Germline V gene sequence: CDR1 SNHLY, CDR2 FYNNEI. V gave up 3 bases and J gave up 7 bases, with 12 bases separating them. CDR3 in DNA: TGTGCCAGCAGTGAGATACAGGGTCTTGGCTACACCTTC. Translated, it gives CASSEIQGLGYTF.

This clone showed up just a few times. This chain uses TRBV4-2 with TRBJ1-2; D gene unclear. The CDR3 consists of 15 residues. Germline values: CDR1 LGHNA, CDR2 YNFKEQ. The V end was cut by 0 bases, the J end by 6 bases, with 14 bases between. CDR3 residues: CASSQDRPSEDGYTF. CDR3 nucleotide sequence: TGTGCCAGCAGCCAAGACAGGCCCTCCGAGGATGGCTACACCTTC.

The chain has TRBV29-1 and TRBJ1-2; D is ambiguous. CDR3 length: 14 amino acids. V lost 0 bases and J lost 8, with 16 bases in between. CDR1 SQVTM and CDR2 ANQGSEA come from the germline V gene. CDR3 bases: TGCAGCGTTGAAGAGAGGAGGGAGGTTCACGGCTACACCTTC. Residues: CSVEERREVHGYTF.

The chain recombines TRBV7-2 with TRBJ1-4; no clear D gene. The V end lost 8 bases, the J end lost 3 bases, and 7 bases lay between the germline ends. Germline lookup yields CDR1 SGHTA and CDR2 FQGNSA. CDR3 length: 12 amino acids. CDR3 nucleotide sequence: TGTGCCAGCGCAGGCGCTAATGAAAAACTGTTTTTT. It specifies CASAGANEKLFF.

J is TRBJ2-7 and V is TRBV6-5; possibly TRBD2 for D (5 bases). CDR1 is MNHEY, CDR2 SVGAGI, per germline. Trimming removed 8 bases from V and 4 bases from J, with 18 bases in between. The CDR3 spans 14 residues. CDR3 sequence (DNA): TGTGCCAGCCGGGAACACAGAATGCCTTACGAGCAGTACTTC. Translated: CASREHRMPYEQYF.

The V gene is TRBV30, the J gene TRBJ1-6; D is possibly TRBD1 (6 bases). Germline CDR1 GTSNPN, CDR2 SVGIG (reference sequence). Trimming removed 3 bases from V and 9 bases from J, with 9 bases in between. This CDR3 has 12 residues. CDR3 protein: CAWRDSISPLHF. DNA of the CDR3: TGTGCCTGGAGGGACAGTATTTCACCCCTCCACTTT.

This chain links TRBV6-5 with TRBJ2-7; no clear D gene. Trimming stripped 0 bases from V and 3 bases from J, with 15 bases between. CDR1 is MNHEY, CDR2 SVGAGI, per germline. The CDR3 loop spans 16 amino acids. Here the CDR3 DNA reads TGTGCCAGCAGTTACTCGAATGAGGCCGGGCACTACGAGCAGTACTTC. It translates to CASSYSNEAGHYEQYF.

The rearrangement links TRBV29-1 to TRBJ1-2, with D hard to call. Per germline, CDR1 SQVTM and CDR2 ANQGSEA. V lost 1 base to trimming and J lost 3 bases, with 6 bases between them. This CDR3 has 12 amino acids. The CDR3 nucleotides are TGCAGCGTTGAAGTACTGTACTATGGCTACACCTTC. It encodes CSVEVLYYGYTF.

A single count supports this clone. The chain has TRBV30 and TRBJ1-3; perhaps TRBD1 as D (6 bases). The ends were cut back, 5 bases at V and 2 bases at J, with 13 bases in the middle. The CDR3 is made up of 14 amino acids. Germline V gene sequence: CDR1 GTSNPN, CDR2 SVGIG (reference sequence). Here the CDR3 reads CAWATGTPGNTIYF. The CDR3 DNA sequence: TGTGCCTGGGCCACAGGGACACCTGGAAACACCATATATTTT.

The genes are TRBV4-3 and TRBJ1-1, with D maybe TRBD1 (5 bases). The CDR3 runs 15 residues. Germline CDR1 and CDR2: LGHNA and YSLEER. V was cut by 1 base and J by 0 bases, with 9 bases left in between. CDR3 loop: CASSQVWGLNTEAFF. CDR3 nucleotide sequence: TGCGCCAGCAGCCAAGTCTGGGGACTGAACACTGAAGCTTTCTTT.

This clone was observed a handful of times. The chain has TRBV28 and TRBJ2-1; D not resolved. CDR3 length: 12 amino acids. Germline V lookup: CDR1 MDHEN, CDR2 SYDVKM. V lost 2 bases to trimming and J lost 8 bases, with 7 bases between them. CDR3 DNA: TGTGCCAGCAGTTTAGTGGGATATGAGCAGTTCTTC. It translates to CASSLVGYEQFF.

J is TRBJ1-5 and V is TRBV6-5; D not resolved. V was shortened by 2 bases and J by 0 bases, with 5 bases between the two germline ends. Germline assignment: CDR1 MNHEY and CDR2 SVGAGI. This CDR3 spans 14 amino acids. CDR3 region: CASSYGDSNQPQHF. In nucleotides, the CDR3 is TGTGCCAGCAGTTACGGGGATAGCAATCAGCCCCAGCATTTT.

The V and J genes are TRBV14 and TRBJ2-1; D gene uncertain. This CDR3 contains 15 residues. Germline values: CDR1 SGHDN, CDR2 FVKESK. V lost 0 bases and J lost 10, with 16 bases in between. The CDR3 reads CASSQEFAGSGEQFF. Written as DNA, the CDR3 is TGTGCCAGCAGCCAAGAGTTCGCAGGTTCGGGCGAGCAGTTCTTC.

This clone came up a few times. The chain couples TRBV6-1 to TRBJ1-2, with unresolved D. Trimming cost V 6 bases and J 8 bases, with 7 bases left between them. CDR3 size: 10 residues. CDR1 and CDR2 (germline): MNHNS, SASEGT. The CDR3 region is CASRVAGYTF. The CDR3 nucleotides are TGTGCCAGCAGGGTGGCGGGCTACACCTTC.

The V gene is TRBV29-1, the J gene TRBJ1-1, with D uncertain. The V gene lost 6 bases and the J gene lost 0 bases, with 11 bases spanning the gap. The CDR3 consists of 13 residues. Germline loops: CDR1 SQVTM, CDR2 ANQGSEA. The CDR3 DNA is TGCAGCGTCCTTCTACACTTGAACACTGAAGCTTTCTTT. Translating gives CSVLLHLNTEAFF.

This chain uses TRBV29-1 with TRBJ2-3; unclear D gene. Germline assignment: CDR1 SQVTM and CDR2 ANQGSEA. The ends were cut back, 0 bases at V and 1 base at J, with 5 bases in the middle. CDR3 length: 13 amino acids. The CDR3 DNA follows: TGCAGCGTTGAAGAAGCAGGCACAGATACGCAGTATTTT. Translated, it gives CSVEEAGTDTQYF.

This sequence joins TRBV29-1 and TRBJ1-1; D gene ambiguous. Per the germline V gene, CDR1 is SQVTM and CDR2 is ANQGSEA. V shed 5 bases and J shed 0 bases, with 7 bases lying between them. This CDR3 region has 12 residues. CDR3 sequence reads: CSVSPVNTEAFF. In DNA form, the CDR3 reads TGCAGCGTTTCCCCAGTGAACACTGAAGCTTTCTTT.

The chain links TRBV7-9 to TRBJ1-6, with D uncertain. Germline lookup yields CDR1 SEHNR and CDR2 FQNEAQ (reference sequence). The germline V and J ends were trimmed by 2 bases and 10 bases, with 12 bases remaining between them. The CDR3 runs to 14 residues. Written as DNA, the CDR3 is TGTGCCAGCAGCTTATCCGGTGCGATATCACCCCTCCACTTT. Translated, it gives CASSLSGAISPLHF.

The chain recombines TRBV7-2 with TRBJ2-2, with D tentatively TRBD2 (6 bases). V was trimmed by 3 bases and J by 4 bases, leaving 9 bases between them. The CDR3 spans 14 residues. CDR1 SGHTA and CDR2 FQGNSA come from the germline V gene. For the CDR3, the DNA is TGTGCCAGCAGCTTGTTGCGGGGCACCGGGGAGCTGTTTTTT. As protein: CASSLLRGTGELFF.

The CDR3 protein is CASSLAQGGHEQYF. The CDR3 coding sequence is TGCGCCAGCAGCTTAGCGCAGGGAGGCCACGAGCAGTACTTC. The chain employs TRBV5-1 and TRBJ2-7; a weak D match, TRBD2 (6 bases). CDR3 size: 14 residues. Looked up from germline, CDR1 is SGHRS and CDR2 is YFSETQ. V gave up 2 bases and J gave up 5 bases, with 14 bases separating them.

The rearrangement joins TRBV7-2 to TRBJ2-2; no clear D. CDR3 length: 17 amino acids. The germline gives CDR1 SGHTA, CDR2 FQGNSA. The V and J ends lost 1 base and 1 base respectively, with 13 bases between them. CDR3 coding DNA: TGTGCCAGCAGCTTAGATTGGCAGGCCGGGAACACCGGGGAGCTGTTTTTT. Translating gives CASSLDWQAGNTGELFF.